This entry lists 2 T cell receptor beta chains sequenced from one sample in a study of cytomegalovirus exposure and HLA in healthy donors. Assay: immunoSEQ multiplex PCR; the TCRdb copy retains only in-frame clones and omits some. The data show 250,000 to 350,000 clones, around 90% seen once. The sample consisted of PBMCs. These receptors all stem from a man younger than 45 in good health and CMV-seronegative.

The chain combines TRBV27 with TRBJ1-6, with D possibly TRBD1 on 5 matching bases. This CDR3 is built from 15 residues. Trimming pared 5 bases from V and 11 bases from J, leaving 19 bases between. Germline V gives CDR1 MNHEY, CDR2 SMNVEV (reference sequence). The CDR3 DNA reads TGTGCCAGCAGTCCGGGGGGTCCGTCCTACGCACCCCTCCACTTT. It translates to CASSPGGPSYAPLHF.

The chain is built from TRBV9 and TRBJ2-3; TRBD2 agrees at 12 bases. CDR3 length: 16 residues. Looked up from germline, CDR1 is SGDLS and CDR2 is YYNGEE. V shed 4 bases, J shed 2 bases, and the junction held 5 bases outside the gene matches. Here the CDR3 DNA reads TGTGCCAGCAGCCCGCGGACTAGCGGGGTCACAGATACGCAGTATTTT. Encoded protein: CASSPRTSGVTDTQYF. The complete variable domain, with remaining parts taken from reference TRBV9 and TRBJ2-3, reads DSGVTQTPKHLITATGQRVTLRCSPRSGDLSVYWYQQSLDQGLQFLIQYYNGEERAKGNILERFSAQQFPDLHSELNLSSLELGDSALYFCASSPRTSGVTDTQYFGPGTRLTVL.